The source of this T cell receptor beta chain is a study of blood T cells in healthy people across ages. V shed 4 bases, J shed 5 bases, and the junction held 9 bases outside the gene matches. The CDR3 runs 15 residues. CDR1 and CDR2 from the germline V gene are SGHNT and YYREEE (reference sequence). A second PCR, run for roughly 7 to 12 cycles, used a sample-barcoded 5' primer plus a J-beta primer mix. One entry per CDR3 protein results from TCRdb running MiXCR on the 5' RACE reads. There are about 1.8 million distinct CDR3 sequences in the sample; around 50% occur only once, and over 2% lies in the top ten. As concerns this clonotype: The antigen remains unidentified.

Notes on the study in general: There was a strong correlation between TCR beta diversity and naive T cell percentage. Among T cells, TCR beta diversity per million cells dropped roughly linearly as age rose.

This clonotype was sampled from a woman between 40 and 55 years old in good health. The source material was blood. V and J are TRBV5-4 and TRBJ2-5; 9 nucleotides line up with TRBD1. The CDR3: CASSRTGGALETQYF. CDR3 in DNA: TGTGCCAGCAGCAGAACAGGGGGCGCGTTGGAGACCCAGTACTTC.